Sequencing of this TCR beta chain was carried out in a study of regulatory T cells in long-lasting Graves disease. Findings of the study overall: Possibly, too few samples lowered accuracy.

Time point defined: newly diagnosed GD, antithyroid drugs for less than 3 months. PBMCs were the source of the RNA used for TCR sequencing. Staff drew approximately 9.9 milliliters of peripheral blood into EDTA tubes. The CDR3 contains 14 residues. The trim removed 1 base at V and 8 bases at J, leaving 4 bases unmatched. Looked up from germline, CDR1 is MDHEN and CDR2 is SYDVKM. As for this clonotype: No antigen is known for it.

CDR3 regions were amplified by Arm-PCR using iRepertoire HTBI primers to build TCR beta libraries. TCRdb reprocessed the multiplex PCR reads via MiXCR and lists one record per CDR3 protein. Of hundreds of thousands of distinct CDR3 sequences in the sample, approximately 15% are singletons; the top ten hold less than 35%. Another study also made use of these data, one on T cells in Graves' hyperthyroidism and ophthalmopathy.

The receptor comes from a man aged 40-55 years with Graves disease. Sequencing used peripheral blood mononuclear cells (PBMCs), obtained at new diagnosis, from a patient treated with antithyroid drugs. The chain recombines TRBV28 with TRBJ1-3; 8 positions match TRBD1. The CDR3 is CASSLFQGAYTIYF. Written as DNA, the CDR3 is TGTGCCAGCAGTTTATTTCAGGGGGCCTACACCATATATTTT. Full variable domain (missing parts from reference TRBV28 and TRBJ1-3): DVKVTQSSRYLVKRTGEKVFLECVQDMDHENMFWYRQDPGLGLRLIYFSYDVKMKEKGDIPEGYSVSREKKERFSLILESASTNQTSMYLCASSLFQGAYTIYFGEGSWLTVV.